The rows below give T cell receptor beta chains drawn from one sample of a study of spatial heterogeneity in lung cancer. TCRdb analysed the 5' RACE reads with MiXCR anew, one entry per CDR3 protein. The sample records 30,000 to 35,000 distinct CDR3 sequences, more than 9% being singletons. The material was PBMCs, obtained at follow-up. All receptors come from a female donor with early-stage non-small cell lung cancer. CDR3s include the opening cysteine and the closing phenylalanine or tryptophan. The order of the fields is V gene, clone size, J gene, D gene, CDR3 DNA, CDR3 protein. D genes are given only for firm matches. Expanded clones are given a class, and other clones once, few, many or no size at all.

TRBV5-6	few	TRBJ2-7	-	TGTGCCAGCAGCCGCGTAGCGAGCGAGCAGTACTTC	CASSRVASEQYF
TRBV5-1	few	TRBJ2-6	-	TGCGCCAGCACCCCAGGGGCAGGGGCCAACGTCCTGACTTTC	CASTPGAGANVLTF
TRBV3-1	many	TRBJ2-3	TRBD2	TGTGCCAGCAGCCAATCCGTGACTAGCCGAGGCACAGATACGCAGTATTTT	CASSQSVTSRGTDTQYF
TRBV5-1	many	TRBJ2-1	-	TGCGCCAGCAGCTTGGCCCACGGTAGCTCCTACAATGAGCAGTTCTTC	CASSLAHGSSYNEQFF
TRBV7-2	few	TRBJ2-3	-	TGTGCCAGCAGCCCAAGGATCTACAGGGATGCAGATACGCAGTATTTT	CASSPRIYRDADTQYF
TRBV2	-	TRBJ1-3	-	TGTGCCAGCAAAGAGCTCTCTGGAAACACCATATATTTT	CASKELSGNTIYF
TRBV11-2	many	TRBJ1-1	TRBD1	TGTGCCAGCAGCTATACCAAAGGACAGGGGGTATATGAAGTGAACACTGAAGCTTTCTTT	CASSYTKGQGVYEVNTEAFF
TRBV2	-	TRBJ1-1	-	TGTGCCAGCAGTGTTGCGCGGCCCAACGGTGGCTCTGGGATGAACACTGAAGCTTTCTTT	CASSVARPNGGSGMNTEAFF
TRBV5-1	-	TRBJ2-7	-	TGCGCCAGCAGCTCCGGGACCCGCCACGAGCAGTACTTC	CASSSGTRHEQYF
TRBV9	many	TRBJ2-3	-	TGTGCCAGCAGCGGGCTTAGCACAGATACGCAGTATTTT	CASSGLSTDTQYF
TRBV29-1	many	TRBJ2-2	TRBD2	TGCAGCGTTTGGACTAGCGAAACCGGGGAGCTGTTTTTT	CSVWTSETGELFF
TRBV5-4	many	TRBJ2-6	-	TGTGCCAGCAGCACTCCCTCAGGGGCTGGGGCCAACGTCCTGACTTTC	CASSTPSGAGANVLTF
TRBV24-1	many	TRBJ2-2	-	TGTGCCACCAGTGACAACAGGGAGTCCGGGGAGCTGTTTTTT	CATSDNRESGELFF
TRBV15	few	TRBJ2-2	TRBD1	TGTGCCACCAGCAGAGATCGGGACAGGGTGGGCCTAAACACCGGGGAGCTGTTTTTT	CATSRDRDRVGLNTGELFF
TRBV9	many	TRBJ2-7	TRBD1	TGTGCCAGCTCCCCGGGACAGGGGACCTACGAGCAGTACTTC	CASSPGQGTYEQYF
TRBV28	many	TRBJ1-1	TRBD1	TGTGCCAGCAGCCACCCGGGCAGGGGGTTGGGTGAAGCTTTCTTT	CASSHPGRGLGEAFF
TRBV2	many	TRBJ2-5	TRBD2	TGTGCCAGCAGCCCTCTCCCGCCGGCTAGCGGGCGCCAAGAGACCCAGTACTTC	CASSPLPPASGRQETQYF
TRBV6-5	few	TRBJ2-3	-	TGTGCCAGCAGTTCACAGGGAGATACGCAGTATTTT	CASSSQGDTQYF
TRBV20-1	many	TRBJ2-3	-	TGCAGTGCTAGGGTCCTAGCTACTAGCACAGATACGCAGTATTTT	CSARVLATSTDTQYF
TRBV19	-	TRBJ1-1	TRBD1	TGTGCCAGTAGTAATCCCGGGACAGGGCTCACTGAAGCTTTCTTT	CASSNPGTGLTEAFF
TRBV5-5	-	TRBJ2-7	TRBD1	TGTGCCAGCAGCTTGGTAGCAGGGGGTTGGTACGAGCAGTACTTC	CASSLVAGGWYEQYF
TRBV7-9	-	TRBJ2-6	-	TGTGCCAGCAGCTTAGCATCTGGGGCCAACGTCCTGACTTTC	CASSLASGANVLTF
TRBV4-2	many	TRBJ2-1	-	TGTGCCAGCAGCCGATCGTCGACAGCATATGGGGATGATGAGCAGTTCTTC	CASSRSSTAYGDDEQFF
TRBV19	many	TRBJ1-5	-	TGTGCCAGTTCCCAGGCTGGTCAGCCCCAGCATTTT	CASSQAGQPQHF
TRBV12-3/TRBV12-4	many	TRBJ2-3	-	TGTGCCAGCAGTTTTTCGGGACCCGGGGTGGATACGCAGTATTTT	CASSFSGPGVDTQYF
TRBV19	many	TRBJ2-1	TRBD2	TGTGCCAGTAGTATGGTAGCGGGCCCTCACAATGAGCAGTTCTTC	CASSMVAGPHNEQFF
TRBV2	few	TRBJ1-2	-	TGTGCCAGCAGACCAATTGGGTACTATGGCTACACCTTC	CASRPIGYYGYTF
TRBV7-6	many	TRBJ2-1	TRBD2	TGTGCCAGCAGCTTAGCAGTGGGGGGGTGGTACAATGAGCAGTTCTTC	CASSLAVGGWYNEQFF
TRBV11-2	few	TRBJ2-1	-	TGTGCCAGCAGCCTAGGGGCTGGGCTGTACAATGAGCAGTTCTTC	CASSLGAGLYNEQFF